This TCR beta chain was sequenced for a study of neurological immune-mediated disorders. The sample holds many counts of this clonotype. TCRdb passed the 5' RACE reads through MiXCR, listing each CDR3 protein once. The sample consists of approximately 40,000 distinct CDR3 sequences, 10% to 15% of them appearing once. This clonotype was sampled from a female donor in good health. The sample was PBMCs.

In nucleotides, the CDR3 is TGCGCCAGCAGCCCAGAGCCAGGCTCTGGAAACACCATATATTTT. Translated: CASSPEPGSGNTIYF. The chain links TRBV5-1 to TRBJ1-3; D is unresolved. This CDR3 has 15 residues. Germline V CDR1 and CDR2: SGHRS, YFSETQ. Trimming shortened V by 4 bases and J by 0 bases, and 11 bases separated the two germline ends.